The next 21 T cell receptor beta chains were all read from a single sample in a study of regulatory T cells in long-lasting Graves disease. Arm-PCR of CDR3 regions and iRepertoire HTBI primers were the basis on which TCR beta libraries were built. From the multiplex PCR reads, TCRdb called clonotypes with MiXCR, one entry per CDR3 protein. This table has 320,000 or so distinct CDR3 sequences, roughly 18% appearing once. Time point specified: newly diagnosed GD, antithyroid drugs for less than 3 months. TCR sequences were obtained from RNA taken from PBMCs. The specimen comprised peripheral blood mononuclear cells (PBMCs), sampled at new diagnosis, from a patient treated with antithyroid drugs. Source of these receptors: a female donor with Graves disease.

This sequence joins TRBV18 and TRBJ2-7, with D hard to call. Trimming took 4 bases from V and 1 from J, leaving 5 bases between them. The germline V gene encodes CDR1 KGHSH and CDR2 LQKENI. The CDR3 consists of 12 residues. The CDR3 nucleotides read TGTGCCAGCTCACACCAGTCCTACGAGCAGTACTTC. This sequence encodes CASSHQSYEQYF.

The table lists this clonotype with many counts. The chain links TRBV20-1 to TRBJ2-1; TRBD1 is a possible D gene (6 bases). V dropped 1 base and J dropped 7 bases, with 20 bases sitting between them. This CDR3 has 16 amino acids. From germline, CDR1 is DFQATT and CDR2 SNEGSKA (reference sequence). The CDR3 protein is CSARVDMTGRVNEQFF. CDR3 bases: TGCAGTGCTAGAGTAGATATGACAGGCCGGGTGAATGAGCAGTTCTTC.

This clonotype was seen at least ten times. The chain has TRBV28 and TRBJ1-6; D not resolved. The ends were cut back, 10 bases at V and 13 bases at J, with 11 bases in the middle. The CDR3 is made up of 10 amino acids. From germline, CDR1 is MDHEN and CDR2 SYDVKM. Written as DNA, the CDR3 is TGTGCCACCCCTCCGCCCCCCCTCCACTTT. As protein: CATPPPPLHF.

The chain uses TRBV6-1 and TRBJ1-1; tentative D call: TRBD1 (6 bases). The germline V and J ends were trimmed by 2 bases and 8 bases, with 9 bases remaining between them. The germline V gene encodes CDR1 MNHNS and CDR2 SASEGT. The CDR3 extends over 12 amino acids. In nucleotides, the CDR3 is TGTGCCAGCAGTGAATTGGGGGCAGAAGCTTTCTTT. It is translated as CASSELGAEAFF.

V usage is TRBV7-9 and J usage is TRBJ2-3; a possible D gene is TRBD2 (5 bases). V was cut by 4 bases and J by 6 bases, with 14 bases left in between. The CDR3 is 14 amino acids. Germline-derived CDR1 and CDR2 are SEHNR and FQNEAQ (reference sequence). The CDR3 loop is CASSSSPIADTQYF. DNA of the CDR3: TGTGCCAGCAGCTCTTCCCCCATAGCGGATACGCAGTATTTT. Drawing the rest from reference TRBV7-9 and TRBJ2-3, the complete variable domain is DTGVSQNPRHKITKRGQNVTFRCDPISEHNRLYWYRQTLGQGPEFLTYFQNEAQLEKSRLLSDRFSAERPKGSFSTLEIQRTEQGDSAMYLCASSSSPIADTQYFGPGTRLTVL.

This clonotype has at least ten counts. The CDR3 DNA follows: TGCGCCAGCAGCTCAGGGTTTTTCTCCGAGCAGTACTTC. Its translation is CASSSGFFSEQYF. This chain joins TRBV5-1 and TRBJ2-7, with D possibly matching TRBD1 (5 bases). The length of the CDR3 is 13 residues. Per germline, CDR1 SGHRS and CDR2 YFSETQ. V dropped 3 bases and J dropped 6 bases, with 13 bases sitting between them.

This clonotype was detected ten times or more. The genes are TRBV27 and TRBJ2-1; 8 nucleotides line up with TRBD2. CDR1 and CDR2 (germline): MNHEY, SMNVEV (reference sequence). There are 18 residues in the CDR3. Germline trimming cut 3 bases from V and 0 bases from J; bases unmatched to any gene: 10. The CDR3 is CASSFLAGEGSSYNEQFF. CDR3 nucleotides: TGTGCCAGCAGTTTCCTAGCGGGCGAGGGTAGCTCCTACAATGAGCAGTTCTTC.

In the case of this clonotype: This likely came from a read error, as a far larger clone is one base away. No conserved phenylalanine or tryptophan is present at the end of the CDR3, so a read error is the likely explanation. The rearrangement links TRBV2 to TRBJ1-1; D is undetermined. CDR1 is SNHLY and CDR2 is FYNNEI in the germline V gene. CDR3 length: 14 residues. V lost 6 bases, J lost 1 base, and 12 bases lay in between. CDR3 residues: CASRIPWENTEAFS. In nucleotides, the CDR3 is TGTGCCAGCAGGATCCCTTGGGAGAACACTGAAGCTTTCTCT.

This clonotype was found many times. The chain combines TRBV7-9 with TRBJ2-1, with D perhaps matching TRBD2 (6 bases). This CDR3 is 14 amino acids long. From germline, CDR1 is SEHNR and CDR2 FQNEAQ (reference sequence). The germline V and J ends were trimmed by 1 base and 5 bases, with 9 bases remaining between them. CDR3 protein: CASSLVGGDNEQFF. CDR3 in DNA: TGTGCCAGCAGCTTAGTCGGAGGGGACAATGAGCAGTTCTTC.

This clonotype was seen more than once but under ten times. V and J are TRBV19 and TRBJ2-7, with TRBD2 as a possible D gene (6 bases). Trimming pared 5 bases from V and 4 bases from J, leaving 18 bases between. CDR1 is LNHDA and CDR2 is SQIVND in the germline V gene (reference sequence). This CDR3 region has 15 residues. As DNA, the CDR3 is TGTGCCAGTAGTTGGTCCGGCGGGGCGGGGTACGAGCAGTACTTC. Residues: CASSWSGGAGYEQYF. Full variable domain (missing parts from reference TRBV19 and TRBJ2-7): DGGITQSPKYLFRKEGQNVTLSCEQNLNHDAMYWYRQDPGQGLRLIYYSQIVNDFQKGDIAEGYSVSREKKESFPLTVTSAQKNPTAFYLCASSWSGGAGYEQYFGPGTRLTVT.

V and J are TRBV12-3 or TRBV12-4 and TRBJ2-5, with 9 bases aligning to TRBD1. The CDR3 length is 15 residues. V lost 4 bases to trimming and J lost 7 bases; unmatched junction nucleotides: 10. The CDR3 nucleotides read TGTGCCAGCAGTTCGGGACAGGGAGTGTTTGCGACCCAGTACTTC. Its protein product is CASSSGQGVFATQYF.

V usage is TRBV6-1 and J usage is TRBJ2-1; 7 nucleotides match TRBD1. Germline V CDR1 and CDR2: MNHNS, SASEGT. The CDR3 runs 15 residues. With V trimmed by 2 bases and J by 4 bases, 5 bases remained unmatched. CDR3 in amino acids: CASSESTGSYNEQFF. CDR3 DNA: TGTGCCAGCAGTGAATCGACAGGGAGTTACAATGAGCAGTTCTTC.

This clonotype was seen a handful of times. The chain joins TRBV6-9 to TRBJ2-3; no clear D gene. V lost 3 bases, J lost 3 bases, and 10 bases lay in between. CDR3 size: 14 residues. Germline-derived CDR1 and CDR2 are MNHGY and SVAAGI. The CDR3 loop is CASSYSADTDTQYF. The CDR3 coding sequence is TGTGCCAGCAGTTACTCCGCCGATACAGATACGCAGTATTTT.

V is TRBV19 and J is TRBJ2-7; 8 nucleotides line up with TRBD2. CDR3 length: 14 residues. V trimming: 3 bases; J trimming: 2 bases; junction bases outside the gene matches: 3. Per germline, CDR1 LNHDA and CDR2 SQIVND (reference sequence). CDR3 DNA: TGTGCCAGTAGTATGGGACTAGAGACCTACGAGCAGTACTTC. Amino acid sequence: CASSMGLETYEQYF.

This clonotype was counted at least ten times. This rearrangement joins TRBV5-5 to TRBJ1-2, with D unclear. The V gene's germline CDR1 is SGHKS and CDR2 YYEKEE (reference sequence). This CDR3 has 14 residues. V was clipped by 1 base and J by 1 base, with 8 bases between them. The DNA for the CDR3 is TGTGCCAGCAGCTTGCTCCGGGATAACTATGGCTACACCTTC. Residues: CASSLLRDNYGYTF.

This clonotype was counted many times. The gene calls are TRBV6-5 and TRBJ2-1; 9 nucleotides align to TRBD1. The J segment lost 5 bases and the V segment lost 4 bases, leaving 6 bases of the junction unmatched. Germline V lookup: CDR1 MNHEY, CDR2 SVGAGI. CDR3 size: 15 residues. CDR3 protein: CASSLGQGWDNEQFF. DNA for the CDR3: TGTGCCAGCAGTTTGGGACAGGGATGGGACAATGAGCAGTTCTTC.

Of note for this clonotype: A far larger clone is one nucleotide away, so this likely arose from a read error. The chain has TRBV12-3 or TRBV12-4 and TRBJ2-7; 10 nucleotides line up with TRBD2. The V gene end was trimmed by 5 bases and the J gene end by 7 bases; junction bases not matched to a gene: 8. CDR3 length equals 14 residues. The CDR3 region is CASSPAGGWYEQYF. For the CDR3, the DNA is TGTGCCAGCAGTCCAGCGGGAGGGTGGTATGAGCAGTACTTC.

The chain has TRBV5-4 and TRBJ2-6; D remains unclear. This CDR3 contains 13 residues. From germline, CDR1 is SGHNT and CDR2 YYREEE (reference sequence). Trimming stripped 7 bases from V and 3 bases from J, with 8 bases between. CDR3 sequence: CASSKGGANVLTF. DNA for the CDR3: TGTGCCAGCTCAAAGGGTGGGGCCAACGTCCTGACTTTC.

As concerns this clonotype: A single base separates this from a much larger clone, so it may be a read error. The chain combines TRBV20-1 with TRBJ1-2; no clear D. This CDR3 comprises 16 residues. Germline V gene sequence: CDR1 DFQATT, CDR2 SNEGSKA (reference sequence). In DNA, the CDR3 is TGCAGTGCTAGAGCCCCAGTCGGTTCCCTTAACTATAGCTACACCTTC. Its translation: CSARAPVGSLNYSYTF.

In its sample, this clonotype was seen many times. V is TRBV28 and J is TRBJ2-7, with a weak D call TRBD1 (6 bases). The CDR3 contains 15 residues. Deletions cut 7 bases from V and 4 bases from J, with 20 bases between. CDR1 and CDR2 from the germline V gene are MDHEN and SYDVKM. CDR3 DNA sequence: TGTGCCAGCACCGAGCTGTCTGAAAGGGGGTACGAGCAGTACTTC. The encoded protein is CASTELSERGYEQYF.

In its sample, this clonotype was seen many times. This rearrangement joins TRBV2 to TRBJ2-1, with TRBD2 matching over 8 bases. The ends lost 8 bases at V and 4 bases at J; junction bases unmatched: 7. This CDR3 is built from 14 residues. CDR1 and CDR2 (germline): SNHLY, FYNNEI. The CDR3 DNA sequence: TGTGCCAGCGTCAGCGGGAGCAAATACAATGAGCAGTTCTTC. It yields the protein CASVSGSKYNEQFF.